This entry is about one T cell receptor beta chain. The data originate from a study of blood T cell repertoires in COVID-19. Trimming pared 5 bases from V and 10 bases from J, leaving 27 bases between. Germline V gene data show CDR1 as WNHNN and CDR2 as SYGVQD (reference sequence). CDR3 length equals 18 residues. Generated by immunoSEQ multiplex PCR, the TCRdb table keeps only in-frame clones and is missing some. The repertoire holds about 200,000 clones, with around 80% as singletons. The origin of this receptor is a man in his fifties or sixties with active or convalescent COVID-19. The chain recombines TRBV10-1 with TRBJ1-6, with D perhaps matching TRBD1 (6 bases). The sequenced material came from peripheral blood. CDR3 protein: CASSQQRGGGRGNSPLHF. The CDR3 DNA follows: TGCGCCAGCAGTCAACAACGAGGTGGGGGAAGGGGGAACTCACCCCTCCACTTT.